The 15 T cell receptor beta chains listed next were all sequenced from one sample in a study of PD-L1 blockade in urothelial cancer. The time point: pretreatment peripheral blood. Data came from immunoSEQ multiplex PCR; TCRdb stores just in-frame clones and leaves some out. The sample includes approximately 50,000 clones, roughly 84% of them seen just once. This sample comprised PBMCs, obtained around atezolizumab (anti-PD-L1) treatment. All receptors derive from a man aged 55-75 years with urothelial cancer.

The sample holds a few counts of this clone. The rearrangement joins TRBV4-3 to TRBJ2-6; no clear D gene. This CDR3 has 15 residues. CDR1 and CDR2 (germline): LGHNA, YSLEER. The V end lost 4 bases, the J end lost 0 bases, and 7 bases lay between the germline ends. The CDR3 nucleotides read TGCGCCAGCAGCCGTGACACCTCTGGGGCCAACGTCCTGACTTTC. Translated, it gives CASSRDTSGANVLTF.

This clone was detected only once. The rearrangement links TRBV9 to TRBJ2-2; 9 positions agree with TRBD1. Germline CDR1 reads SGDLS; CDR2 reads YYNGEE. Germline trimming cut 4 bases from V and 3 bases from J; bases unmatched to any gene: 4. This CDR3 region has 15 residues. The chain's CDR3 is CASSSRTGDTGELFF. The CDR3 coding sequence is TGTGCCAGCAGCTCTCGGACAGGGGACACCGGGGAGCTGTTTTTT.

V usage is TRBV5-1 and J usage is TRBJ2-3, with 9 bases matching TRBD2. Germline V gene lookup returns CDR1 SGHRS and CDR2 YFSETQ. The length of the CDR3 is 14 residues. The junction had 8 bases not matched to a gene; V was cut back by 8 bases and J by 4 bases. The CDR3 sequence is CASQRSGGSDTQYF. In nucleotides, the CDR3 is TGCGCCAGTCAGCGTAGCGGGGGCTCAGATACGCAGTATTTT.

The V gene is TRBV7-2, the J gene TRBJ2-3; 10 bases match TRBD2. Looked up from germline, CDR1 is SGHTA and CDR2 is FQGNSA. The trim removed 0 bases at V and 6 bases at J, leaving 6 bases unmatched. CDR3 length: 16 amino acids. The CDR3 protein is CASSLAQRGGRDTQYF. The CDR3, as DNA: TGTGCCAGCAGCTTAGCGCAGCGGGGGGGCCGGGATACGCAGTATTTT.

V is TRBV11-3 and J is TRBJ2-3; D gene uncertain. The CDR3 length is 14 residues. CDR1 and CDR2 (germline): SGHNT, YENEEA. Trimming stripped 3 bases from V and 0 bases from J, with 7 bases between. CDR3 DNA: TGTGCCAGCAGCTTCACGAGTAGCACAGATACGCAGTATTTT. Its translation: CASSFTSSTDTQYF.

This clone appeared once. The rearrangement links TRBV5-1 to TRBJ2-5; 7 bases line up with TRBD2. Per the germline V gene, CDR1 is SGHRS and CDR2 is YFSETQ. The CDR3 length is 15 residues. V lost 6 bases, J lost 0 bases, and 8 bases stayed unmatched. CDR3: CASMGGGRNQETQYF. The DNA for the CDR3 is TGCGCCAGCATGGGGGGGGGTAGGAACCAAGAGACCCAGTACTTC.

This clone was detected only a few times. This rearrangement joins TRBV11-3 to TRBJ2-3; tentatively, D is TRBD2 (6 bases). Germline V gives CDR1 SGHNT, CDR2 YENEEA. The CDR3 is 14 amino acids. V was clipped by 5 bases and J by 4 bases, with 13 bases between them. In nucleotides, the CDR3 is TGTGCCAGCAGCCGGAGGGCTGGGGCAGATACGCAGTATTTT. Translated, it gives CASSRRAGADTQYF.

The V gene is TRBV11-3, the J gene TRBJ2-1, with 14 bases matching TRBD2. CDR3 length equals 16 residues. Unmatched junction bases numbered 2, after V lost 5 bases and J lost 2 bases. Germline V gene data show CDR1 as SGHNT and CDR2 as YENEEA. This CDR3 reads CASSPTSGRAYNEQFF. CDR3 sequence (DNA): TGTGCCAGCAGCCCGACTAGCGGGAGGGCCTACAATGAGCAGTTCTTC.

The V and J genes are TRBV25-1 and TRBJ2-4; 9 bases line up with TRBD2. Germline trimming cut 3 bases from V and 8 bases from J; bases unmatched to any gene: 8. CDR1 MGHDK and CDR2 SYGVNS come from the germline V gene. CDR3 length: 15 residues. In DNA, the CDR3 is TGTGCCAGCAGTGATCCTCTAGCGGGAAGGGACATTCAGTACTTC. Translating it yields CASSDPLAGRDIQYF.

The chain employs TRBV6-6 and TRBJ1-2; the D gene is possibly TRBD1 (5 bases). The V end lost 7 bases, the J end lost 4 bases, and 13 bases lay between the germline ends. Germline V gene sequence: CDR1 MNHNY, CDR2 SVGAGI (reference sequence). CDR3 length equals 13 residues. The CDR3 sequence: CASTKGEPYGYTF. The CDR3 nucleotides are TGTGCCAGCACAAAAGGGGAACCCTATGGCTACACCTTC.

The V and J genes are TRBV7-9 and TRBJ2-1; no clear D. Germline V CDR1 and CDR2: SEHNR, FQNEAQ (reference sequence). The CDR3 spans 15 residues. Trimming stripped 2 bases from V and 4 bases from J, with 12 bases between. The CDR3 nucleotides are TGTGCCAGCAGCTTATATTCTAATGAATACAATGAGCAGTTCTTC. Translating gives CASSLYSNEYNEQFF. The complete variable domain, with remaining parts taken from reference TRBV7-9 and TRBJ2-1, reads DTGVSQNPRHKITKRGQNVTFRCDPISEHNRLYWYRQTLGQGPEFLTYFQNEAQLEKSRLLSDRFSAERPKGSFSTLEIQRTEQGDSAMYLCASSLYSNEYNEQFFGPGTRLTVL.

The chain joins TRBV18 to TRBJ1-2; D unclear. This CDR3 has 14 amino acids. V was cut by 2 bases and J by 8 bases, with 15 bases left in between. The germline V gene has CDR1 KGHSH and CDR2 LQKENI. The CDR3 protein is CASSPDLGILGYTF. The CDR3 coding sequence is TGTGCCAGCTCACCAGATCTAGGTATATTGGGCTACACCTTC.

The CDR3 DNA sequence: TGTGCCAGCAGCCCAGGGGGTTTGGAGACCCAGTACTTC. As protein: CASSPGGLETQYF. V and J are TRBV11-3 and TRBJ2-5; the match to TRBD1 covers 7 bases. The CDR3 contains 13 residues. Germline trimming cut 5 bases from V and 5 bases from J; bases unmatched to any gene: 5. Germline CDR1 reads SGHNT; CDR2 reads YENEEA.

On this clone: This same CDR3 is encoded by further DNA sequences in the sample. The chain carries TRBV29-1 and TRBJ2-7; TRBD2 aligns across 13 bases. The V gene end was trimmed by 6 bases and the J gene end by 6 bases; junction bases not matched to a gene: 5. The germline V gene encodes CDR1 SQVTM and CDR2 ANQGSEA. The CDR3 extends over 13 amino acids. CDR3 sequence: CSVSRLAGGEQYF. DNA of the CDR3: TGCAGCGTGAGCAGACTAGCGGGAGGCGAGCAGTACTTC.

The chain employs TRBV4-1 and TRBJ1-2; D possibly corresponds to TRBD1 (5 bases). V gave up 0 bases and J gave up 4 bases, with 18 bases separating them. In germline, CDR1 is MGHRA, CDR2 YSYEKL. The CDR3 is 17 residues long. CDR3 protein: CASSQEYSAGSTYGYTF. The CDR3 DNA reads as TGCGCCAGCAGCCAAGAGTATTCGGCAGGGTCGACCTATGGCTACACCTTC.